The rows below give T cell receptor beta chains drawn from one sample of a study of T cells after yellow fever vaccination. TCRdb re-called the 5' RACE reads through MiXCR, storing one row per CDR3 protein. This table holds hundreds of thousands of distinct CDR3 sequences, about 19% found once. The source material was PBMCs, sampled 15 days after the yellow fever booster vaccination. The receptors come from a man younger than 40 who received the YFV17D yellow fever vaccine. Both conserved end residues are part of each CDR3. D genes are given only for firm matches. For some rows the clone size is stated as once, few or many, or as a class when expanded; others skip it.

J gene	clone size	V gene	D gene	CDR3 protein	CDR3 DNA
TRBJ1-5	-	TRBV28	-	CASSLIQGHQPQHF	TGTGCCAGCAGTTTAATACAGGGACATCAGCCCCAGCATTTT
TRBJ2-1	-	TRBV29-1	TRBD2	CSALRFSGSRSYNELFF	TGCAGCGCCCTACGGTTTAGCGGGAGTCGGTCCTACAATGAGCTGTTCTTC
TRBJ2-1	few	TRBV12-3/TRBV12-4	-	CASSSLNGPNEQFF	TGTGCCAGCAGTTCACTCAATGGACCTAATGAGCAGTTCTTC
TRBJ2-1	-	TRBV29-1	-	CSLPGDSYNEQFF	TGCAGCTTACCGGGAGACTCCTACAATGAGCAGTTCTTC
TRBJ1-5	few	TRBV27	-	CASRATPFPDQPQHF	TGTGCCAGCCGGGCAACCCCCTTTCCCGATCAGCCCCAGCATTTT
TRBJ2-3	-	TRBV20-1	-	CSARGTTLILSGSDTQYF	TGCAGTGCTCGGGGTACCACTCTAATCCTAAGCGGGTCAGATACGCAGTATTTT
TRBJ2-2	few	TRBV12-3/TRBV12-4	-	CASSFRGRNLGELFF	TGTGCCAGCAGTTTTAGAGGCCGAAATCTCGGGGAGCTGTTTTTT
TRBJ2-5	-	TRBV12-3/TRBV12-4	TRBD2	CASSLGAGGRETQYF	TGTGCCAGCAGTTTAGGAGCGGGAGGGAGAGAGACCCAGTACTTC
TRBJ2-4	many	TRBV15	TRBD2	CATRATSEKNIQYF	TGTGCCACCCGAGCGACTAGCGAAAAAAACATTCAGTACTTC
TRBJ2-1	-	TRBV20-1	TRBD2	CSFPPLSSGTRGQFF	TGCAGTTTTCCGCCTCTCTCTAGCGGGACGAGGGGGCAGTTCTTC
TRBJ1-1	-	TRBV18	TRBD1	CASSPDRALNTEAFF	TGTGCCAGCTCACCGGACAGGGCCTTGAACACTGAAGCTTTCTTT
TRBJ2-3	-	TRBV7-9	-	CASRDEVSASTDTQYF	TGTGCCAGCAGGGATGAGGTCAGCGCTAGCACAGATACGCAGTATTTT
TRBJ1-6	-	TRBV7-9	-	CASSVSGPPLHF	TGTGCCAGCAGCGTCAGTGGTCCACCCCTCCACTTT
TRBJ2-1	few	TRBV20-1	TRBD1	CSATRDSGGEQFF	TGCAGTGCCACCCGGGACTCAGGGGGCGAGCAGTTCTTC
TRBJ2-7	-	TRBV20-1	-	CSARAGGTYEQYF	TGCAGTGCTAGAGCTGGCGGTACCTACGAGCAGTACTTC
TRBJ2-7	-	TRBV11-2	TRBD2	CASSPIAGGYEQYF	TGTGCCAGCAGCCCCATTGCGGGAGGGTACGAGCAGTACTTC